The rows below give T cell receptor beta chains drawn from one sample of a study of T cells in Graves' hyperthyroidism and ophthalmopathy. TCRdb ran MiXCR on the multiplex PCR reads and lists one entry per CDR3 protein. The sample carries hundreds of thousands of distinct CDR3 sequences, approximately 14% recorded once. Sequencing was done on a sample of blood. The receptors stem from a woman between 18 and 29 years old with Graves' hyperthyroidism. The CDR3 runs from the conserved cysteine through the conserved F or W. The order of the fields is D gene, J gene, V gene, clone size, CDR3 DNA, CDR3 protein. A D gene is named only where the DNA matches it firmly. Rows may omit the clone size; those that give it use once, few, many or a size class.

. | TRBJ2-7 | TRBV5-8 | . | TGTGCCAGCAGCCTTGGGTCCCAACCGAGAGGGGACGAGCAGTACTTC | CASSLGSQPRGDEQYF
TRBD1 | TRBJ2-1 | TRBV16 | . | TGTGCCAGCAGCCCCCCGGGTGCGGGACAGGGGGCGCATGAGCAGTTCTTC | CASSPPGAGQGAHEQFF
. | TRBJ2-2 | TRBV7-2 | many | TGTGCCAGCAGCTTAACTTCGGACACCGGGGAGCTGTTTTTT | CASSLTSDTGELFF
. | TRBJ2-5 | TRBV5-1 | few | TGCGCCAGCAGCTTGCCGGGGGTGAACCAAGAGACCCAGTACTTC | CASSLPGVNQETQYF
. | TRBJ1-1 | TRBV6-1 | . | TGTGCCAGCATCGAGGCAGGGATCTTGAACACTGAAGCTTTCTTT | CASIEAGILNTEAFF
TRBD2 | TRBJ2-1 | TRBV12-5 | many | TGTGCTAGTGGTGCCCGGACTAGCGGGGGTTTTCGTAGTTCCTACAATGAGCAGTTCTTC | CASGARTSGGFRSSYNEQFF
TRBD1 | TRBJ2-6 | TRBV12-3/TRBV12-4 | many | TGTGCCAGCAGTCTACGACAGGGGGCGGGTTCTGGGGCCAACGTCCTGACTTTC | CASSLRQGAGSGANVLTF
TRBD2 | TRBJ2-1 | TRBV5-1 | many | TGCGCCAGCAGCTCGGGGGCGGGGGGGCCCTACAATGAGCAGTTCTTC | CASSSGAGGPYNEQFF
TRBD1 | TRBJ2-2 | TRBV5-1 | few | TGCGCCAGCAGCCCCCGACAGGGCCCCGGGGAGCTGTTTTTT | CASSPRQGPGELFF
TRBD1 | TRBJ1-2 | TRBV12-3/TRBV12-4 | . | TGTGCCGTCTCAGGGGGTAGGGATGGCTACACCTTC | CAVSGGRDGYTF
. | TRBJ2-3 | TRBV12-3/TRBV12-4 | few | TGTGCCAGCAGTGCGTTGGGGGGGGGGGCGGGAGATACGCAGTATTTT | CASSALGGGAGDTQYF
. | TRBJ2-2 | TRBV5-6 | . | TGTGCCAGCAGTAAAGGCAGTGCGGAGGCGGTCGGGGAGCTGTTTTTT | CASSKGSAEAVGELFF
. | TRBJ2-2 | TRBV10-2 | . | TGCGCCAGCACTGGGGTCGCCGGGGAGCTGTTTTTT | CASTGVAGELFF
. | TRBJ2-3 | TRBV30 | few | TGTGCCTGGAGTGTAGGGGGGGGGGGCACAGATACGCAGTATTTT | CAWSVGGGGTDTQYF
TRBD1 | TRBJ1-4 | TRBV30 | many | TGTGCCTTGGGGACAGGGGCAACTAATGAAAAACTGTTTTTT | CALGTGATNEKLFF
. | TRBJ1-4 | TRBV28 | many | TGTGCCAGCAGTTTTGACCGGGGGGCAACTAATGAAAAACTGTTTTTT | CASSFDRGATNEKLFF
. | TRBJ1-3 | TRBV5-5 | many | TGTGCCAGCAGCCAGTCCGGGAGCTCTGGAAACACCATATATTTT | CASSQSGSSGNTIYF
. | TRBJ2-5 | TRBV30 | . | TGTGCCTACAGCCCTCGGGAGACCCAGTACTTC | CAYSPRETQYF
. | TRBJ2-4 | TRBV4-2 | . | TGTGCCAGCAGCCAAGTCTTCCGGGGAGAAAAAAACATTCAGTACTTC | CASSQVFRGEKNIQYF
TRBD2 | TRBJ2-7 | TRBV10-2 | many | TGCGCCAGCAGAGAGACTAGCGGGAGGGCCCCCGAGCAGTACTTC | CASRETSGRAPEQYF
. | TRBJ2-1 | TRBV7-8 | few | TGTGCCAGCAGACTTCTGGCGGGGACCTCCTACGATGAGCAGTTCTTC | CASRLLAGTSYDEQFF
. | TRBJ2-1 | TRBV5-5 | . | TGTGCCAGCAGCTTATTAGAGAATGAGCAGTTCTTC | CASSLLENEQFF
. | TRBJ2-3 | TRBV24-1 | . | TGTGCCACCAGTGAGCTACAGGGAGACGGCACAGATACGCAGTATTTT | CATSELQGDGTDTQYF
. | TRBJ1-1 | TRBV5-5 | . | TGTGCCAGCAGCCTGGGACACCTGAACACTGAAGCTTTCTTT | CASSLGHLNTEAFF